Listed below are T cell receptor beta chains from one sample, sequenced in a study of blood T cell repertoires in COVID-19. The assay was immunoSEQ multiplex PCR, and TCRdb's table has in-frame clones only and misses some. The table lists 110,000 or so clones, 85% to 90% of them singletons. The sequenced material came from peripheral blood. These receptors were obtained from a human donor in a cohort sampled during active COVID-19. Both conserved end residues are part of each CDR3. Fields, in order: clone size, V gene, J gene, CDR3 protein. Size is stated for part of the rows, as once, few or many counts, or as a class when the clone is expanded.

clone_size: -
v_call: TRBV13
j_call: TRBJ2-6
cdr3_aa: CASSPGTQVIAGANVLTF

clone_size: -
v_call: TRBV18
j_call: TRBJ1-3
cdr3_aa: CASSPRPGQFSGNTIYF

clone_size: -
v_call: TRBV9
j_call: TRBJ1-1
cdr3_aa: CASSPRQNTEAFF

clone_size: -
v_call: TRBV5-1
j_call: TRBJ2-7
cdr3_aa: CASSLGDRTYEQYF

clone_size: -
v_call: TRBV19
j_call: TRBJ2-1
cdr3_aa: CASSSFRLAIYNEQFF

clone_size: -
v_call: TRBV12-5
j_call: TRBJ2-2
cdr3_aa: CASGSSGGPNTGELFF

clone_size: -
v_call: TRBV19
j_call: TRBJ2-7
cdr3_aa: CASSGVAGGLSYEQYF

clone_size: -
v_call: TRBV2
j_call: TRBJ1-5
cdr3_aa: CASSESRGSNQPQHF

clone_size: -
v_call: TRBV5-1
j_call: TRBJ1-2
cdr3_aa: CASSPGSSYGYTF

clone_size: once
v_call: TRBV6-6
j_call: TRBJ1-1
cdr3_aa: CASSYSIGATEAFF

clone_size: -
v_call: TRBV11-1
j_call: TRBJ2-2
cdr3_aa: CASSLDSTGELFF

clone_size: -
v_call: TRBV7-9
j_call: TRBJ1-2
cdr3_aa: CASSFRQGRGYTF

clone_size: few
v_call: TRBV5-1
j_call: TRBJ1-1
cdr3_aa: CASSLFRVTGMNTEAFF

clone_size: -
v_call: TRBV7-3
j_call: TRBJ2-3
cdr3_aa: CASSFLGTGTDTQYF

clone_size: -
v_call: TRBV7-3
j_call: TRBJ2-1
cdr3_aa: CASSAQYNEQFF

clone_size: -
v_call: TRBV5-4
j_call: TRBJ2-1
cdr3_aa: CASSLPGGNEQFF

clone_size: -
v_call: TRBV6-1
j_call: TRBJ1-3
cdr3_aa: CASSEASSSGNTIYF

clone_size: -
v_call: TRBV29-1
j_call: TRBJ2-3
cdr3_aa: CSVGSSGKSTDTQYF

clone_size: -
v_call: TRBV24-1
j_call: TRBJ2-3
cdr3_aa: CATRGSSTDTQYF

clone_size: -
v_call: TRBV11-2
j_call: TRBJ1-1
cdr3_aa: CASSTFKIAGNTEAFF

clone_size: -
v_call: TRBV10-3
j_call: TRBJ1-5
cdr3_aa: CAISEGGEYSNQPQHF

clone_size: -
v_call: TRBV18
j_call: TRBJ2-4
cdr3_aa: CASSQDRGGLTGNIQYF

clone_size: -
v_call: TRBV14
j_call: TRBJ1-2
cdr3_aa: CASSQDLGGAGYTF

clone_size: -
v_call: TRBV24-1
j_call: TRBJ2-5
cdr3_aa: CATSDPGTTFQETQYF

clone_size: -
v_call: TRBV10-2
j_call: TRBJ2-2
cdr3_aa: CASREVAGAGELFF

clone_size: -
v_call: TRBV6-4
j_call: TRBJ2-7
cdr3_aa: CASSDFRLAPYEQYF

clone_size: -
v_call: TRBV27
j_call: TRBJ1-2
cdr3_aa: CASSLSIRDRGRSYGYTF

clone_size: -
v_call: TRBV18
j_call: TRBJ1-1
cdr3_aa: CASSPRREPYTEAFF

clone_size: -
v_call: TRBV2
j_call: TRBJ2-7
cdr3_aa: CASSEPRRSPYEQYF

clone_size: -
v_call: TRBV4-1
j_call: TRBJ1-1
cdr3_aa: CASSRRQVPNTEAFF

clone_size: -
v_call: TRBV28
j_call: TRBJ2-7
cdr3_aa: CASRGEGHRILYEQYF

clone_size: -
v_call: TRBV7-9
j_call: TRBJ2-6
cdr3_aa: CASSPLQGARSGANVLTF

clone_size: once
v_call: TRBV5-1
j_call: TRBJ1-1
cdr3_aa: CASSFGGGKDTEAFF

clone_size: -
v_call: TRBV28
j_call: TRBJ1-2
cdr3_aa: CASSWGGKYGYTF

clone_size: -
v_call: TRBV28
j_call: TRBJ2-1
cdr3_aa: CASSPSGSSYNEQFF

clone_size: -
v_call: TRBV6-5
j_call: TRBJ2-7
cdr3_aa: CASSTPIKSSYEQYF

clone_size: -
v_call: TRBV28
j_call: TRBJ2-7
cdr3_aa: CASSLGGAVSYEQYF